The present TCR beta chain was sequenced within a study of shared clonotypes between healthy human individuals (dated by TCRdb to about 2020). Regarding the study in general: The cohort included three men and a couple of women between 18 and 49 years of age. Blood TCR repertoires of four to six healthy adults were deeply sequenced to estimate repertoire size and the extent of clonotype sharing between individuals. For each donor, CD4 naive and CD4 memory were each given three plates, CD8 naive was given two plates, and CD8 memory was given one plate. Between about 0.85 and 10 billion PBMCs per donor were obtained by leukapheresis. Different laboratories and diverse techniques were used to prepare libraries and sequence TCR repertoires, to increase sequencing depth and limit assay-specific biases.

Study-wide conclusions, independent of this receptor: Naive subsets generally had larger estimated clonotype richness than memory subsets did. Because the study included a small number of donors, the genetic and exposure-history diversity represented was limited. Pairwise subsampling led to the expectation that sequencing depth would affect the degree of clonotype sharing among donors. Compared with non-shared clonotypes, clonotypes shared by all four sorted-subset donors had higher generation probabilities. Sampling was limited to blood, and TCR repertoires in tissue likely differ from TCR repertoires in blood. Incomplete sequencing was indicated by rarefaction of sorted-subset datasets, despite the large sequencing depth. Sharing across a few donors was observed for around 5% of naive CD4, 3% to 3.5% of naive CD8, over 2% of memory CD4, and around 0.4% of memory CD8 clonotypes.

The donors were healthy, HIV-negative adults with no recently reported acute infections or vaccinations. Only Caucasian adults living in Nashville, Tennessee, USA were represented among the donors. Magnetic negative selection was used to enrich CD4+ T cells, after which naive cells were positively selected on CD45RA and the negative fraction became the memory subset. Blood was obtained by leukapheresis, after which PBMCs were separated by Ficoll-Histopaque density gradient centrifugation and cryopreserved in liquid nitrogen vapor phase. Purity and quantity of every magnetically sorted T cell population were checked by analytical flow cytometry. Genomic DNA was isolated from every sorted fraction and measured by UV absorbance on a Nanodrop 2000c. To note about this clone: What this receptor recognizes is not known. The record has no base qualities; no much larger clone is one base away.

Taken from the germline V gene, the CDR1 and CDR2 loops are MDHEN and SYDVKM. The CDR3 runs 14 amino acids, cysteine and phenylalanine included. Only the CDR3 region is kept as DNA, spanning 42 bases read in frame from base 1. TCR CDR3 regions were amplified from genomic DNA by multiplex PCR using the deep immunoSEQ assay. Extracted genomic DNA from each cell subset was spread evenly across all wells of several immunoSEQ 96-well plates, with each plate serving as a replicate. For sorted subsets, around 200 ng genomic DNA, equal to 30,000 or so T cell genomes, was loaded into each replicate PCR. Purified libraries were quantified with a Qubit 3.0 fluorometer, sized on a Bioanalyzer 2100, and re-quantified with the KAPA Library Quantification kit. Every immunoSEQ 96-well plate was sequenced on a dedicated single-read 150-cycle Illumina NextSeq 550 flow cell. On the authors' methods: The immunoSEQ output contained only junctional sequences without quality scores, so filtering could not match that applied to full-length reads. Sequences were annotated with PyIR, a Python wrapper for IgBLAST v1.9, and V/J genes and CDR3 were assigned using IMGT germline references. Reads with weak V/J assignments (E-value above 1e-6), missing CDR3, stop codons, out-of-frame junctions, or ambiguous translated residues were removed. V3J clonotypes were defined by identical inferred V gene, J gene, and CDR3 amino acid sequence. Percentage overlap between repertoires was calculated by dividing the number of shared unique clonotypes by the size of the smaller repertoire. RTK rarefaction, the Chao1 estimator, and Recon v2.1 estimates of unobserved clonotypes were used to assess repertoire richness. Generation probabilities for all TCRbeta clonotypes obtained by the gDNA method from a few donors were computed using OLGA. The immuneACCESS repertoire file appears here via TCRdb, limited to in-frame rearrangements. These files lack a portion of the clones; in checked studies, under half of the deficit traces to unresolved V genes, and the cause of the others is not known. The V and J calls and clone size are taken from that table; D and trimming were inferred from the DNA. A total of around 180,000 clones appear in this sample, 85% to 95% of them only once. Of the sample, roughly 0.07% falls within the top ten clones.

The sample taken for sequencing was naive CD4+ T cells sorted from blood. Explained via the paper, the cell subset or site label denotes: CD45RA+ positively selected. The V and J genes are TRBV28 and TRBJ2-5, with TRBD2 identical over 7 junction bases. Judging by the DNA end, TRBJ2-7 fits better; the J call may be wrong. The clonotype originates from a woman aged 30 to 39 in good health. The sequence in DNA is TGTGCCAGCAGTCTGACTGCGGGAGTATTCGAGCAGTACTTC. This codes for CASSLTAGVFEQYF.